Below are 15 T cell receptor beta chains sequenced from a single sample in a study of cytomegalovirus exposure and HLA in healthy donors. PCR used 60 Vbeta primers and 13 Jbeta primers. The repertoire was sequenced with immunoSEQ multiplex PCR; TCRdb's copy has only in-frame clones and lacks some. Of around 60,000 clones in the sample, around 81% were seen once. Sequencing used PBMCs. These receptors all come from a male donor in good health and CMV-seronegative.

The chain employs TRBV4-1 and TRBJ2-1; 10 bases line up with TRBD1. Losses at the gene ends were 1 base for V and 9 bases for J; bases not matched to a gene: 6. The CDR3 length is 15 residues. Germline V CDR1 and CDR2: MGHRA, YSYEKL. The chain's CDR3 is CASSQGTGGQVEQFF. CDR3 nucleotides: TGCGCCAGCAGCCAAGGGACAGGGGGGCAGGTTGAGCAGTTCTTC.

The rearrangement uses TRBV19 and TRBJ2-7, with 8 bases fitting TRBD1. Germline CDR1 and CDR2: LNHDA and SQIVND (reference sequence). With 5 bases clipped from V and 2 bases from J, the junction kept 5 bases outside the gene matches. CDR3 length equals 14 residues. The CDR3 loop is CASSFQGAAYEQYF. CDR3 sequence (DNA): TGTGCCAGTAGTTTTCAGGGGGCTGCCTACGAGCAGTACTTC.

This chain connects TRBV5-5 to TRBJ1-5; 9 bases map to TRBD1. The CDR3 contains 14 residues. Germline V gene lookup returns CDR1 SGHKS and CDR2 YYEKEE (reference sequence). The ends lost 4 bases at V and 4 bases at J; junction bases unmatched: 3. The chain's CDR3 is CASSKTGGNQPQHF. The CDR3 DNA follows: TGTGCCAGCAGCAAGACAGGGGGAAATCAGCCCCAGCATTTT.

V and J are TRBV5-5 and TRBJ2-3; D gene ambiguous. Trimming cost V 0 bases and J 6 bases, with 14 bases left between them. The CDR3 loop spans 15 amino acids. CDR1 and CDR2 (germline): SGHKS, YYEKEE (reference sequence). The CDR3 sequence: CASSLDPSQTDTQYF. In DNA form, the CDR3 reads TGTGCCAGCAGCTTGGACCCCAGCCAGACTGATACGCAGTATTTT.

The CDR3 bases are TGTGCCAGCAGTTACGATGGAGGCCTAGGTCACGGGGAGCTGTTTTTT. This gives the protein CASSYDGGLGHGELFF. The chain has TRBV6-5 and TRBJ2-2, with D maybe TRBD2 (5 bases). V was clipped by 2 bases and J by 7 bases, with 17 bases between them. Germline V gene sequence: CDR1 MNHEY, CDR2 SVGAGI. This CDR3 region has 16 residues.

The chain links TRBV9 to TRBJ1-4; 7 nucleotides align to TRBD1. The germline V gene encodes CDR1 SGDLS and CDR2 YYNGEE. J was trimmed by 7 bases and V by 1 base; bases with no gene match: 7. The CDR3 consists of 15 residues. As DNA, the CDR3 is TGTGCCAGCAGCGTACGGACAGGCTTGGGTGAAAAACTGTTTTTT. Encoded protein: CASSVRTGLGEKLFF.

The rearrangement joins TRBV5-1 to TRBJ2-7; D is undetermined. V was clipped by 4 bases and J by 1 base, with 15 bases between them. This CDR3 spans 15 amino acids. Looked up from germline, CDR1 is SGHRS and CDR2 is YFSETQ. The CDR3 DNA follows: TGCGCCAGCAGCCCTGTAGACTTCAATTCCTACGAGCAGTACTTC. Translating it yields CASSPVDFNSYEQYF.

The genes are TRBV19 and TRBJ1-5; D is uncertain. The CDR3 runs 13 residues. V was shortened by 7 bases and J by 5 bases, with 12 bases between the two germline ends. Per germline, CDR1 LNHDA and CDR2 SQIVND (reference sequence). CDR3: CASTKARDQPQHF. The CDR3 DNA sequence: TGTGCCAGTACCAAAGCGAGGGATCAGCCCCAGCATTTT.

This CDR3 is CASSVRHTEAFF. CDR3 nucleotides: TGTGCCAGCAGTGTCCGTCACACTGAAGCTTTCTTT. The gene calls are TRBV2 and TRBJ1-1; D not certain. Germline-derived CDR1 and CDR2 are SNHLY and FYNNEI. V gave up 4 bases and J gave up 3 bases, with 6 bases separating them. The CDR3 contains 12 residues. Full variable domain (outside the CDR3, taken from reference TRBV2 and TRBJ1-1): EPEVTQTPSHQVTQMGQEVILRCVPISNHLYFYWYRQILGQKVEFLVSFYNNEISEKSEIFDDQFSVERPDGSNFTLKIRSTKLEDSAMYFCASSVRHTEAFFGQGTRLTVV.

V is TRBV18 and J is TRBJ2-1, with D perhaps matching TRBD1 (5 bases). Germline V gene data show CDR1 as KGHSH and CDR2 as LQKENI. The V and J ends lost 2 bases and 8 bases respectively, with 7 bases between them. The CDR3 runs to 12 residues. CDR3 nucleotide sequence: TGTGCCAGCTCACCAACAGGTTATGAGCAGTTCTTC. It specifies CASSPTGYEQFF.

V gene TRBV9 combines with J gene TRBJ2-7, with TRBD2 matching over 8 bases. Germline V gives CDR1 SGDLS, CDR2 YYNGEE. The CDR3 runs 14 residues. The junction had 3 bases not matched to a gene; V was cut back by 4 bases and J by 0 bases. The CDR3 nucleotides read TGTGCCAGCAGCCCAGCGGGGGTCTCCTACGAGCAGTACTTC. This gives the protein CASSPAGVSYEQYF.

This clone was detected only once. The CDR3 is CASSSGLAGSNTGELFF. In DNA, the CDR3 is TGCGCCAGCAGCTCGGGACTAGCGGGTTCGAACACCGGGGAGCTGTTTTTT. This chain links TRBV5-1 with TRBJ2-2; TRBD2 matches at 12 bases. The length of the CDR3 is 17 residues. The germline V gene has CDR1 SGHRS and CDR2 YFSETQ. V lost 3 bases, J lost 0 bases, and 3 bases stayed unmatched. Full variable domain (remainder filled in from reference TRBV5-1 and TRBJ2-2): KAGVTQTPRYLIKTRGQQVTLSCSPISGHRSVSWYQQTPGQGLQFLFEYFSETQRNKGNFPGRFSGRQFSNSRSEMNVSTLELGDSALYLCASSSGLAGSNTGELFFGEGSRLTVL.

This chain links TRBV7-3 with TRBJ2-3; TRBD2 is a possible D gene (6 bases). The CDR3 is 14 amino acids. The germline gives CDR1 SGHTA, CDR2 FQGTGA. Trimming pared 5 bases from V and 0 bases from J, leaving 9 bases between. CDR3 sequence (DNA): TGTGCCAGCAGCCCGGGGGTTAGCACAGATACGCAGTATTTT. This translates into CASSPGVSTDTQYF. The full variable domain, with the rest looked up from reference TRBV7-3 and TRBJ2-3, is GAGVSQTPSNKVTEKGKYVELRCDPISGHTALYWYRQSLGQGPEFLIYFQGTGAADDSGLPNDRFFAVRPEGSVSTLKIQRTERGDSAVYLCASSPGVSTDTQYFGPGTRLTVL.

The chain combines TRBV19 with TRBJ2-1; the match to TRBD2 covers 10 bases. Germline values: CDR1 LNHDA, CDR2 SQIVND (reference sequence). V gave up 1 base and J gave up 2 bases; unmatched junction bases: 5. The CDR3 is made up of 17 amino acids. DNA of the CDR3: TGTGCCAGTAGTATAGTGGCTAGCGGGGGCCCCTACAATGAGCAGTTCTTC. Translation gives CASSIVASGGPYNEQFF.

The genes are TRBV6-5 and TRBJ2-1; 10 bases agree with TRBD2. Per germline, CDR1 MNHEY and CDR2 SVGAGI. With 6 bases clipped from V and 2 bases from J, the junction kept 4 bases outside the gene matches. The CDR3 totals 15 residues. The CDR3 bases are TGTGCCAGCAGGCTCCTAGCGGGGGCCTACAATGAGCAGTTCTTC. It translates to CASRLLAGAYNEQFF.